This T cell receptor beta chain stems from a study of shared clonotypes between healthy human individuals. Study-level results: Sequencing depth was predicted to influence how clonotypes are shared among donors.

This CDR3 has 13 amino acids. Germline CDR1 reads MNHNS; CDR2 reads SASEGT. 300 ng DNA, about 30,000 T cell genomes, went into unsorted PBMC replicate PCRs. Ten immunoSEQ deep assay plates were used to sequence the DNA of unsorted PBMCs. Assay used: immunoSEQ multiplex PCR; TCRdb lists only in-frame clones, some missing. The sample contains about 500,000 clones, 77% of which appear only once. Remarks on this clone: Its antigen is still unknown.

All donors were Caucasian adults living in Nashville, Tennessee. Material: PBMCs. This receptor was taken from a woman aged 40 to 49 in good health. Some clones in this sample may be carry-over from other donors' samples. The V gene is TRBV6-1, the J gene TRBJ2-5; 11 nucleotides line up with TRBD2. The J call may be faulty, since TRBJ2-7 better matches the DNA end. DNA for the CDR3: TGTGCCACAACTAGCGGGAGATTAGGCGAGCAGTACTTC. Its translation is CATTSGRLGEQYF.